A selection of T cell receptor beta chains follows, all from one sample in a study of blood T cell repertoires in COVID-19. Profiled with immunoSEQ multiplex PCR; TCRdb holds only in-frame clones, not every one. The sample gives around 250,000 clones, 80% to 90% of which show up once; approximately 2% is in the top ten. Sequencing was done on a sample of PBMCs or T cells enriched from blood (not recorded which). These receptors were collected from a woman aged 50 to 60 who had recovered from COVID-19. CDR3s include the opening cysteine and the closing phenylalanine or tryptophan. The order of the fields is V gene, J gene, D gene, clone size, CDR3 DNA, CDR3 protein. D genes are given only for firm matches. Some rows have no size entry. The others give once, few or many, or a class for an expanded clone.

V gene: TRBV2
J gene: TRBJ1-1
D gene: TRBD1
clone size: -
CDR3 DNA: TGTGCCAGCGGGACAGGGGGAATGAACACTGAAGCTTTCTTT
CDR3 protein: CASGTGGMNTEAFF

V gene: TRBV6-5
J gene: TRBJ1-1
D gene: TRBD1
clone size: -
CDR3 DNA: TGTGCCAGCAGCAGTGGGACAGGGGAAACTGCTGAAGCTTTCTTT
CDR3 protein: CASSSGTGETAEAFF

V gene: TRBV7-3
J gene: TRBJ1-1
D gene: -
clone size: -
CDR3 DNA: TGTGCCAGCAGCCCCAGGGGACCATACACTGAAGCTTTCTTT
CDR3 protein: CASSPRGPYTEAFF

V gene: TRBV5-1
J gene: TRBJ2-1
D gene: -
clone size: -
CDR3 DNA: TGCGCCAGCAGCTTGCCCGGGAATGAGCAGTTCTTC
CDR3 protein: CASSLPGNEQFF

V gene: TRBV5-4
J gene: TRBJ1-1
D gene: -
clone size: -
CDR3 DNA: TGTGCCAGCAGCTTGACTGAGAACACTGAAGCTTTCTTT
CDR3 protein: CASSLTENTEAFF

V gene: TRBV11-1
J gene: TRBJ2-4
D gene: -
clone size: -
CDR3 DNA: TGTGCCAGCAGCTTTGAGTATGGAGCCAAAAACATTCAGTACTTC
CDR3 protein: CASSFEYGAKNIQYF

V gene: TRBV5-1
J gene: TRBJ2-1
D gene: TRBD2
clone size: -
CDR3 DNA: TGCGCCAGCAGGGATGCGACTAGCCCTTACAATGAGCAGTTCTTC
CDR3 protein: CASRDATSPYNEQFF

V gene: TRBV7-2
J gene: TRBJ1-4
D gene: -
clone size: -
CDR3 DNA: TGTGCCAGCAGCTTATGGGGCTATGAAAAACTGTTTTTT
CDR3 protein: CASSLWGYEKLFF

V gene: TRBV5-1
J gene: TRBJ2-7
D gene: TRBD2
clone size: -
CDR3 DNA: TGCGCCAGCAGCTCGGCCCCTAGCGGGATAGGGTCCTACGAGCAGTACTTC
CDR3 protein: CASSSAPSGIGSYEQYF

V gene: TRBV10-2
J gene: TRBJ2-7
D gene: -
clone size: -
CDR3 DNA: TGCGCCAGCCCCGGGACACTCGACGAGCAGTACTTC
CDR3 protein: CASPGTLDEQYF

V gene: TRBV18
J gene: TRBJ1-5
D gene: -
clone size: -
CDR3 DNA: TGTGCCAGCTCACCGGGGGGGGACGGGCAGCCCCAGCATTTT
CDR3 protein: CASSPGGDGQPQHF

V gene: TRBV28
J gene: TRBJ1-1
D gene: TRBD1
clone size: -
CDR3 DNA: TGTGCCAGCATCAACCCAGGGGGCACTGAAGCTTTCTTT
CDR3 protein: CASINPGGTEAFF

V gene: TRBV4-1
J gene: TRBJ1-5
D gene: -
clone size: -
CDR3 DNA: TGCGCCAGCAGCCAAGGAGGAGGAAGCGGCAATCAGCCCCAGCATTTT
CDR3 protein: CASSQGGGSGNQPQHF

V gene: TRBV5-1
J gene: TRBJ2-1
D gene: TRBD1
clone size: -
CDR3 DNA: TGCGCCAGCAGCTTGGTTTTGGGGACAGGGACATACAATGAGCAGTTCTTC
CDR3 protein: CASSLVLGTGTYNEQFF

V gene: TRBV4-2
J gene: TRBJ1-3
D gene: -
clone size: -
CDR3 DNA: TGTGCCAGCAGTCCCACAGGTCGCTCTGGAAACACCATATATTTT
CDR3 protein: CASSPTGRSGNTIYF

V gene: TRBV29-1
J gene: TRBJ1-1
D gene: -
clone size: -
CDR3 DNA: TGCAGCGTTGAAGAGTGGGGGGGGAAGAACACTGAAGCTTTCTTT
CDR3 protein: CSVEEWGGKNTEAFF

V gene: TRBV5-5
J gene: TRBJ1-2
D gene: -
clone size: -
CDR3 DNA: TGTGCCAGCAGCTTTCTAACTGGCTACACCTTC
CDR3 protein: CASSFLTGYTF

V gene: TRBV7-2
J gene: TRBJ2-1
D gene: TRBD2
clone size: -
CDR3 DNA: TGTGCCAGCAGGGGGACTAGGGCCTACAATGAGCAGTTCTTC
CDR3 protein: CASRGTRAYNEQFF

V gene: TRBV20-1
J gene: TRBJ2-7
D gene: TRBD1
clone size: -
CDR3 DNA: TGCAGTGCTAGTAAGGACAGGGGCTACGAGCAGTACTTC
CDR3 protein: CSASKDRGYEQYF

V gene: TRBV25-1
J gene: TRBJ2-1
D gene: -
clone size: -
CDR3 DNA: TGTGCCAGCCCCCAGGGCAGCTCCTACAATGAGCAGTTCTTC
CDR3 protein: CASPQGSSYNEQFF

V gene: TRBV7-9
J gene: TRBJ1-4
D gene: TRBD1
clone size: -
CDR3 DNA: TGTGCCAGCAGCTTCAACCAGGGGGCGAAACTGTTTTTT
CDR3 protein: CASSFNQGAKLFF

V gene: TRBV5-4
J gene: TRBJ1-6
D gene: TRBD1
clone size: -
CDR3 DNA: TGTGCCAGCAGCCCCCAGGGGGGTAATTCACCCCTCCACTTT
CDR3 protein: CASSPQGGNSPLHF

V gene: TRBV2
J gene: TRBJ2-2
D gene: -
clone size: few
CDR3 DNA: TGTGCCAGCAGTGAATATTACGGGGAGCTGTTTTTT
CDR3 protein: CASSEYYGELFF

V gene: TRBV6-1
J gene: TRBJ1-2
D gene: -
clone size: -
CDR3 DNA: TGTGCCAGCAGTGAACAGAACTATGGCTACACCTTC
CDR3 protein: CASSEQNYGYTF

V gene: TRBV9
J gene: TRBJ1-6
D gene: -
clone size: -
CDR3 DNA: TGTGCCAGCAGCGTAGGGGGGGGACCTAATTCACCCCTCCACTTT
CDR3 protein: CASSVGGGPNSPLHF

V gene: TRBV18
J gene: TRBJ2-1
D gene: -
clone size: once
CDR3 DNA: TGTGCCAGCTCACCTGGGACAACTGGCAATGAGCAGTTCTTC
CDR3 protein: CASSPGTTGNEQFF

V gene: TRBV4-1
J gene: TRBJ1-3
D gene: -
clone size: once
CDR3 DNA: TGCGCCAGCAGCCAAGAGGTCACAGCCTCTGGAAACACCATATATTTT
CDR3 protein: CASSQEVTASGNTIYF

V gene: TRBV7-9
J gene: TRBJ2-7
D gene: TRBD1
clone size: -
CDR3 DNA: TGTGCCAGCAGTCTTGCCGACAGGGCGGTCGAGCAGTACTTC
CDR3 protein: CASSLADRAVEQYF

V gene: TRBV28
J gene: TRBJ1-6
D gene: TRBD1
clone size: -
CDR3 DNA: TGTGCCAGCAGCCGGGGCGACAGGGGATCCTATAATTCACCCCTCCACTTT
CDR3 protein: CASSRGDRGSYNSPLHF

V gene: TRBV3-1/TRBV3-2
J gene: TRBJ2-7
D gene: -
clone size: once
CDR3 DNA: TGTGCCAGCAGCCAAGATCCCAGGCCTTACGAGCAGTACTTC
CDR3 protein: CASSQDPRPYEQYF

V gene: TRBV5-1
J gene: TRBJ2-1
D gene: TRBD2
clone size: -
CDR3 DNA: TGCGCCAGCAGTAAGGCGGGAGGTGAGAATGAGCAGTTCTTC
CDR3 protein: CASSKAGGENEQFF

V gene: TRBV2
J gene: TRBJ1-4
D gene: -
clone size: -
CDR3 DNA: TGTGCCAGCCTCGGGAGCCGGGGGGCTGATGAAAAACTGTTTTTT
CDR3 protein: CASLGSRGADEKLFF

V gene: TRBV3-1/TRBV3-2
J gene: TRBJ2-4
D gene: -
clone size: -
CDR3 DNA: TGTGCCAGCAGCCGATCGGGACTCAACGGAGGCATTCAGTACTTC
CDR3 protein: CASSRSGLNGGIQYF

V gene: TRBV29-1
J gene: TRBJ1-1
D gene: -
clone size: -
CDR3 DNA: TGCAGCGTGGCAGAACCAAACACTGAAGCTTTCTTT
CDR3 protein: CSVAEPNTEAFF

V gene: TRBV4-2
J gene: TRBJ2-2
D gene: -
clone size: once
CDR3 DNA: TGTGCCAGCAGCCAAGATCCTCTAACAGGTTCTACCGGGGAGCTGTTTTTT
CDR3 protein: CASSQDPLTGSTGELFF

V gene: TRBV18
J gene: TRBJ1-2
D gene: TRBD1
clone size: -
CDR3 DNA: TGTGCCAGCTCACCAGGGACAGACTATGGCTACACCTTC
CDR3 protein: CASSPGTDYGYTF

V gene: TRBV2
J gene: TRBJ1-5
D gene: TRBD1
clone size: -
CDR3 DNA: TGTGCCAGCAGCACCGACAGGGGGCTTAGTCAGCCCCAGCATTTT
CDR3 protein: CASSTDRGLSQPQHF

V gene: TRBV28
J gene: TRBJ2-2
D gene: TRBD1
clone size: -
CDR3 DNA: TGTGCCAGCACCCGGACAGGGGTTTACACCGGGGAGCTGTTTTTT
CDR3 protein: CASTRTGVYTGELFF

V gene: TRBV5-6
J gene: TRBJ2-1
D gene: TRBD2
clone size: -
CDR3 DNA: TGTGCCAGCAGCTACCCCGGAGTAGCGGGATCCGAGCAGTTCTTC
CDR3 protein: CASSYPGVAGSEQFF

V gene: TRBV14
J gene: TRBJ1-2
D gene: -
clone size: -
CDR3 DNA: TGTGCCAGCAGCCAAGATTTGAGGCACGGACTCTATGGCTACACCTTC
CDR3 protein: CASSQDLRHGLYGYTF

V gene: TRBV27
J gene: TRBJ1-1
D gene: TRBD1
clone size: -
CDR3 DNA: TGTGCCAGCAGTTTAGGCCCGGGACAGGGGGCGGGTGAAGCTTTCTTT
CDR3 protein: CASSLGPGQGAGEAFF

V gene: TRBV6-6
J gene: TRBJ2-1
D gene: -
clone size: -
CDR3 DNA: TGTGCCAGCAGGGACAGAACTTACAATGAGCAGTTCTTC
CDR3 protein: CASRDRTYNEQFF

V gene: TRBV5-1
J gene: TRBJ2-1
D gene: -
clone size: -
CDR3 DNA: TGCGCCAGCAGCTTGGGGGGCAGAAGAACAAATGAGCAGTTCTTC
CDR3 protein: CASSLGGRRTNEQFF

V gene: TRBV28
J gene: TRBJ1-2
D gene: -
clone size: -
CDR3 DNA: TGTGCCAGCAGTTTCCACAGGGCGCCTGGCTACACCTTC
CDR3 protein: CASSFHRAPGYTF

V gene: TRBV6-5
J gene: TRBJ2-4
D gene: -
clone size: -
CDR3 DNA: TGTGCCAGCGGCGGGACGGCCAAAAACATTCAGTACTTC
CDR3 protein: CASGGTAKNIQYF

V gene: TRBV4-1
J gene: TRBJ2-1
D gene: TRBD2
clone size: -
CDR3 DNA: TGCGCCAGCAGCCAAGATATGGGACTAGCCTACAATGAGCAGTTCTTC
CDR3 protein: CASSQDMGLAYNEQFF

V gene: TRBV11-1
J gene: TRBJ1-1
D gene: -
clone size: -
CDR3 DNA: TGTGCCAGCAGCTTATGGCGGAGGTTCGATGAAGCTTTCTTT
CDR3 protein: CASSLWRRFDEAFF

V gene: TRBV7-3
J gene: TRBJ1-2
D gene: TRBD1
clone size: few
CDR3 DNA: TGTGCCAGCACCCCGGGGGCAGGGGGCGTCTATGGCTACACCTTC
CDR3 protein: CASTPGAGGVYGYTF

V gene: TRBV21-1
J gene: TRBJ2-7
D gene: -
clone size: -
CDR3 DNA: TGTGCCAGCAGCAAAGTAGGAGCTAGCGGGAGTACGTACGAGCAGTACTTC
CDR3 protein: CASSKVGASGSTYEQYF

V gene: TRBV27
J gene: TRBJ2-1
D gene: -
clone size: -
CDR3 DNA: TGTGCCAGCAGCTTGAGGCAGTTCTTC
CDR3 protein: CASSLRQFF